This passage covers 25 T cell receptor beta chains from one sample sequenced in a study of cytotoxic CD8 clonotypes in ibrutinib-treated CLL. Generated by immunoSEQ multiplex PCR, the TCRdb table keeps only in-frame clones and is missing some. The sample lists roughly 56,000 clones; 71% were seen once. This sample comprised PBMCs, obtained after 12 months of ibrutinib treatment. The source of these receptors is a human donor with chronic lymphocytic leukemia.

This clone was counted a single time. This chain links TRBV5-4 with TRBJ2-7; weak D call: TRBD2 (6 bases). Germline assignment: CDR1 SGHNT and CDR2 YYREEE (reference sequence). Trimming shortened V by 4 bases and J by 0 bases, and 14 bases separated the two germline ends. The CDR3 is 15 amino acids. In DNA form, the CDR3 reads TGTGCCAGCAGCCCGAGGGCGGGGAGCTCCTACGAGCAGTACTTC. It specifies CASSPRAGSSYEQYF.

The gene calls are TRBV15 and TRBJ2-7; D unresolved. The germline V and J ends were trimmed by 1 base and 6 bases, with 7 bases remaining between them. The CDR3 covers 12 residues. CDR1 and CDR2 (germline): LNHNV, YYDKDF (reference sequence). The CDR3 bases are TGTGCCACCAGCAGAGGGGCCTCCGAGCAGTACTTC. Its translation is CATSRGASEQYF.

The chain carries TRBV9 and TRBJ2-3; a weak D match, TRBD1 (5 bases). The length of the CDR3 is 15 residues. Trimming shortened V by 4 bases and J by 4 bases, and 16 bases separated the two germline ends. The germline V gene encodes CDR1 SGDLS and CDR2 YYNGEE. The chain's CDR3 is CASSIQGADADTQYF. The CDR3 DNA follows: TGTGCCAGCAGCATCCAGGGCGCGGATGCAGATACGCAGTATTTT.

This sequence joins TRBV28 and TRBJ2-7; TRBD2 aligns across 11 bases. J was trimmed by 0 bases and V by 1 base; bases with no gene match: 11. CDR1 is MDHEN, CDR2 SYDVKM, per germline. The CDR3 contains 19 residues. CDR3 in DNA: TGTGCCAGCAGTTTATACTTCCGACTAGCGGGGAGGATCTCCTACGAGCAGTACTTC. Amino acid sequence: CASSLYFRLAGRISYEQYF.

The CDR3 DNA reads as TGCAGCGCCTGGAGGAAGGGGGGAAGGGGCAATCAGCCCCAGCATTTT. Translated: CSAWRKGGRGNQPQHF. The rearrangement links TRBV29-1 to TRBJ1-5, with D perhaps matching TRBD1 (6 bases). With 7 bases removed from V and 2 bases from J, the gap between germline ends came to 21 bases. CDR3 size: 16 residues. Germline V gives CDR1 SQVTM, CDR2 ANQGSEA.

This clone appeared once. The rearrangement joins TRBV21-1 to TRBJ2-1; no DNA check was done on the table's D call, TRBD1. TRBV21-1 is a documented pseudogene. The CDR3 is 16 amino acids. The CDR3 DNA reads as TGTGCCAGCTGCTCTAAGAGGGGGCCTGGTGCAAATGAGCAGTTCTTC. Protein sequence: CASCSKRGPGANEQFF.

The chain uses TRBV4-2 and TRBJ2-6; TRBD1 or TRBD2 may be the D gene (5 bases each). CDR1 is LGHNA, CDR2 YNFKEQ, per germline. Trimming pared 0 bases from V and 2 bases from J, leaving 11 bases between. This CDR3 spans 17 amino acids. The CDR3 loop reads CASSQDGSGPGANVLTF. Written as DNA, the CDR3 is TGTGCCAGCAGCCAAGATGGGTCGGGGCCTGGGGCCAACGTCCTGACTTTC.

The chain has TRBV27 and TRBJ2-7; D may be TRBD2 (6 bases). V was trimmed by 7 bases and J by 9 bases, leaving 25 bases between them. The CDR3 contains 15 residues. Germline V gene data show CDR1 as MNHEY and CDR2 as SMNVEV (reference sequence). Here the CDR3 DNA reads TGTGCCAGCAAAGCGGTACCAGGAGGGCCTCGAGGGCAGTACTTC. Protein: CASKAVPGGPRGQYF.

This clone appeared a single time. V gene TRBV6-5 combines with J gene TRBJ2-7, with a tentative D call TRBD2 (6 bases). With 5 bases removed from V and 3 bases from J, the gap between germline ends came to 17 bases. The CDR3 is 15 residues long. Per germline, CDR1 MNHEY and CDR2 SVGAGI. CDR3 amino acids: CASSKTGPGGYEQYF. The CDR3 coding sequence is TGTGCCAGCAGTAAAACCGGACCCGGGGGCTACGAGCAGTACTTC.

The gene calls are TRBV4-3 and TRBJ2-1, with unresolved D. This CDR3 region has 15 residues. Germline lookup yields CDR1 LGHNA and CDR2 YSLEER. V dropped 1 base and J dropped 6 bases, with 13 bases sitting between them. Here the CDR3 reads CASSQVFVGFNEQFF. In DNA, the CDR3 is TGCGCCAGCAGCCAAGTTTTTGTAGGGTTCAATGAGCAGTTCTTC.

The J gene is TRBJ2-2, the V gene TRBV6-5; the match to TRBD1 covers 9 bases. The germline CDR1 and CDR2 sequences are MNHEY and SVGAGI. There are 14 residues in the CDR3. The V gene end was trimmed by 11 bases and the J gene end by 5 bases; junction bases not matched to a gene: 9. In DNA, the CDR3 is TGTGCCGGACACAGGGGGCGCCTGACCGGGGAGCTGTTTTTT. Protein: CAGHRGRLTGELFF.

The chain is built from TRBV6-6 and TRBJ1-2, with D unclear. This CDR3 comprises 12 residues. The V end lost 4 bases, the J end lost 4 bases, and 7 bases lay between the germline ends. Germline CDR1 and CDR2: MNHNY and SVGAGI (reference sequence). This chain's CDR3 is CASSSPLYGYTF. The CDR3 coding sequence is TGTGCCAGCAGTTCCCCTCTCTATGGCTACACCTTC.

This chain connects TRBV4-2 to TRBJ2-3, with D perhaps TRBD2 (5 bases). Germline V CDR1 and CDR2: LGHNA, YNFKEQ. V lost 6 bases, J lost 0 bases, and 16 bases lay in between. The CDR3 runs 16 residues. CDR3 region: CASRDRASGSTDTQYF. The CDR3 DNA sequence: TGTGCCAGCAGGGATCGAGCAAGCGGCAGCACAGATACGCAGTATTTT.

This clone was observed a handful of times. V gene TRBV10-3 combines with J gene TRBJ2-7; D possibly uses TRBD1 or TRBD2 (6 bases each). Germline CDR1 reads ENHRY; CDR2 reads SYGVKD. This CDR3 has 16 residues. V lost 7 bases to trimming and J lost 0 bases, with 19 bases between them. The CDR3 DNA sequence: TGTGCCATCAACTCCCCCGGGGGCGCTAACTCCTACGAGCAGTACTTC. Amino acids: CAINSPGGANSYEQYF.

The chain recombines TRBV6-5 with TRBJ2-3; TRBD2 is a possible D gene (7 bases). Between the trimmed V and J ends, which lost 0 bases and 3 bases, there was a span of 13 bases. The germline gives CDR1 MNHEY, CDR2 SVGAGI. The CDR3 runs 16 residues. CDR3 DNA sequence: TGTGCCAGCAGTTACTCGACAGGCGGGAGAACAGATACGCAGTATTTT. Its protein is CASSYSTGGRTDTQYF.

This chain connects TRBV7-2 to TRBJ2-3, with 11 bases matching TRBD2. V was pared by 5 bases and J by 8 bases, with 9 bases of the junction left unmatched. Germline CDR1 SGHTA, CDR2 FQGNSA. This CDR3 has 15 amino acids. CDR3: CASSPRLAGMPTQYF. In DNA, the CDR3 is TGTGCCAGCAGCCCAAGACTAGCGGGGATGCCTACGCAGTATTTT.

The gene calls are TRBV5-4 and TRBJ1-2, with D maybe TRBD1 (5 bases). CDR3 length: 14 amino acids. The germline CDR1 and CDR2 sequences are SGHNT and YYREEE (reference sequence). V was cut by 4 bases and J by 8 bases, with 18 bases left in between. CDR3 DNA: TGTGCCAGCAGCCCCCAACCGGGGGATCGGGGCTACACCTTC. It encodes CASSPQPGDRGYTF.

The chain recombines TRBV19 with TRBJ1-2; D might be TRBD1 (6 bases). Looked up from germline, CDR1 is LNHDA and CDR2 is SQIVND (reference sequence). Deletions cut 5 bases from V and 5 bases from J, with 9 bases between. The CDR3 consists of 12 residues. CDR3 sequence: CASSYREYGYTF. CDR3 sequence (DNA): TGTGCCAGTAGTTACAGGGAGTATGGCTACACCTTC.

The CDR3 loop is CASSVGGTAGNTIYF. In DNA, the CDR3 is TGTGCCAGCAGCGTAGGGGGGACAGCTGGAAACACCATATATTTT. The chain recombines TRBV9 with TRBJ1-3, with 7 bases matching TRBD1. Germline CDR1 reads SGDLS; CDR2 reads YYNGEE. This CDR3 contains 15 residues. J was trimmed by 2 bases and V by 0 bases; bases with no gene match: 2.

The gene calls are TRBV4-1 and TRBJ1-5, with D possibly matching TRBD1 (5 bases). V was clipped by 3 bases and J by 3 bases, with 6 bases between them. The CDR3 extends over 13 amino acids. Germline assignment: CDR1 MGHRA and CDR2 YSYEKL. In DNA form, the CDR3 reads TGCGCCAGCAGCCAGGGACCCAATCAGCCCCAGCATTTT. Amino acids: CASSQGPNQPQHF.

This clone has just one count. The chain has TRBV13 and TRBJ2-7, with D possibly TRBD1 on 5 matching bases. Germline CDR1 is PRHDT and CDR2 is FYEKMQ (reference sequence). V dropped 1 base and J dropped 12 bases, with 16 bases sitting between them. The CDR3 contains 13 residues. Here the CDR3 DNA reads TGTGCCAGCAGCTTAGAGGGAACAGGCTTACGGTACTTC. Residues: CASSLEGTGLRYF.

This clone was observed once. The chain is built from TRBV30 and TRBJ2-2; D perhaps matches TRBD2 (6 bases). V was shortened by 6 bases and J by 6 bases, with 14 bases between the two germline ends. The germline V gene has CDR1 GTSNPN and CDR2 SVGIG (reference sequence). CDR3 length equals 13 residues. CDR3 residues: CACRRTTAGELFF. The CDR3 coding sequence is TGTGCCTGCCGCAGGACTACCGCCGGGGAGCTGTTTTTT.

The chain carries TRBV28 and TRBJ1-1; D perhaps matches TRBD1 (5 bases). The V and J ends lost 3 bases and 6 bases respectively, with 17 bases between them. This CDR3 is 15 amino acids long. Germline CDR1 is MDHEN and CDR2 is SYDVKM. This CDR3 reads CASSFNVGVGAEAFF. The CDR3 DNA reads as TGTGCCAGCAGTTTTAATGTAGGGGTAGGCGCTGAAGCTTTCTTT. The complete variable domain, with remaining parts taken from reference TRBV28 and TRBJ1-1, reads DVKVTQSSRYLVKRTGEKVFLECVQDMDHENMFWYRQDPGLGLRLIYFSYDVKMKEKGDIPEGYSVSREKKERFSLILESASTNQTSMYLCASSFNVGVGAEAFFGQGTRLTVV.

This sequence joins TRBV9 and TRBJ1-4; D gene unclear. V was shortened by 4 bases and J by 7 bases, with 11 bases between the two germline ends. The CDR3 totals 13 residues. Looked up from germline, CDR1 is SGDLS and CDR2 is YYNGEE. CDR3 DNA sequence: TGTGCCAGCAGCAAGTACGTCGGTGAAAAACTGTTTTTT. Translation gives CASSKYVGEKLFF.

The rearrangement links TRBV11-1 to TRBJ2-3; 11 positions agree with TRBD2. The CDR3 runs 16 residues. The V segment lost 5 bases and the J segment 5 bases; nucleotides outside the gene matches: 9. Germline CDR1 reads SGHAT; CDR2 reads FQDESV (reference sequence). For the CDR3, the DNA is TGTGCCAGCAGCCCCCGACTAGCGGGATCTGAAGATACGCAGTATTTT. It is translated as CASSPRLAGSEDTQYF. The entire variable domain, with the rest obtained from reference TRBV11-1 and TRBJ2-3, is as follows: EAEVAQSPRYKITEKSQAVAFWCDPISGHATLYWYRQILGQGPELLVQFQDESVVDDSQLPKDRFSAERLKGVDSTLKIQPAELGDSAMYLCASSPRLAGSEDTQYFGPGTRLTVL.